Listed here are 22 T cell receptor beta chains from one sample, sequenced in a study of early T cells in non-severe SARS-CoV-2 infection. Using its own MiXCR run on the 5' RACE reads, TCRdb lists one record per CDR3 protein. The table shows 70,000 to 85,000 distinct CDR3 sequences, with around 10% occurring only once. Sample: whole blood, taken at baseline. These receptor sequences come from an adult who was a healthcare worker with PCR-confirmed SARS-CoV-2 infection or an uninfected control (not recorded which). The donor label of this sample is uncertain.

Ten or more counts support this clonotype. This sequence joins TRBV2 and TRBJ2-7; perhaps D is TRBD1 or TRBD2 (6 bases each). Germline CDR1 SNHLY, CDR2 FYNNEI. Trimming stripped 7 bases from V and 5 bases from J, with 9 bases between. The CDR3 covers 11 residues. The CDR3 loop reads CASTGADEQYF. In DNA, the CDR3 is TGTGCCAGCACGGGGGCGGACGAGCAGTACTTC. Combining the CDR3 with reference TRBV2 and TRBJ2-7 gives the whole variable domain EPEVTQTPSHQVTQMGQEVILRCVPISNHLYFYWYRQILGQKVEFLVSFYNNEISEKSEIFDDQFSVERPDGSNFTLKIRSTKLEDSAMYFCASTGADEQYFGPGTRLTVT.

This clonotype was observed a handful of times. This sequence joins TRBV12-3 or TRBV12-4 and TRBJ1-1; TRBD1 matches 9 bases. With V trimmed by 5 bases and J by 2 bases, 6 bases remained unmatched. This CDR3 is 15 amino acids long. CDR3 nucleotides: TGTGCCAGCAGTCCCGGGGACAGGGCTAACACTGAAGCTTTCTTT. It encodes CASSPGDRANTEAFF.

The rearrangement uses TRBV20-1 and TRBJ2-1; 8 nucleotides match TRBD2. The CDR3 is made up of 14 amino acids. Trimming removed 0 bases from V and 9 bases from J; junction bases left unmatched: 7. Germline CDR1 DFQATT, CDR2 SNEGSKA (reference sequence). This CDR3 reads CSAREFATSGEQFF. CDR3 bases: TGCAGTGCTAGAGAATTCGCCACTAGCGGTGAGCAGTTCTTC.

The V call is TRBV30, the J call TRBJ1-1; 7 bases align to TRBD1. J lost 0 bases, V lost 5 bases, and 3 bases had no gene match. From germline, CDR1 is GTSNPN and CDR2 SVGIG (reference sequence). The CDR3 has 13 residues. CDR3 coding DNA: TGTGCCTGGGCAGGGGGAGTGAACACTGAAGCTTTCTTT. It yields the protein CAWAGGVNTEAFF.

V is TRBV3-1 and J is TRBJ1-1; D gene ambiguous. The germline V and J ends were trimmed by 3 bases and 3 bases, with 5 bases remaining between them. The CDR3 totals 12 residues. Germline values: CDR1 LGHDT, CDR2 YNNKEL (reference sequence). This CDR3 is CASSHRYTEAFF. CDR3 nucleotides: TGTGCCAGCAGCCACCGATACACTGAAGCTTTCTTT.

This chain joins TRBV19 and TRBJ2-3; 8 nucleotides match TRBD2. Germline V gene lookup returns CDR1 LNHDA and CDR2 SQIVND (reference sequence). The V segment lost 8 bases and the J segment 0 bases; nucleotides outside the gene matches: 4. The CDR3 extends over 14 amino acids. The CDR3: CASRPSGSTDTQYF. The CDR3 bases are TGTGCCAGTCGGCCTAGCGGGAGCACAGATACGCAGTATTTT.

In its sample, this clonotype was seen a few times. This rearrangement joins TRBV5-1 to TRBJ2-2; no reliable D call. CDR1 SGHRS and CDR2 YFSETQ come from the germline V gene. The germline V and J ends were trimmed by 4 bases and 8 bases, with 18 bases remaining between them. CDR3 size: 15 residues. The DNA for the CDR3 is TGCGCCAGCAGCCCTGGGTTGCGCTCAACGGGGGAGCTGTTTTTT. This translates into CASSPGLRSTGELFF.

This clonotype was observed a few times. This chain joins TRBV20-1 and TRBJ2-2; D is perhaps TRBD2 (6 bases). CDR1 is DFQATT, CDR2 SNEGSKA, per germline (reference sequence). V was trimmed by 0 bases and J by 7 bases, leaving 9 bases between them. The CDR3 has 13 residues. CDR3 sequence: CSARDRGLGELFF. In DNA, the CDR3 is TGCAGTGCTAGAGATCGGGGACTCGGGGAGCTGTTTTTT.

The chain employs TRBV4-1 and TRBJ1-4; D unresolved. CDR1 is MGHRA, CDR2 YSYEKL, per germline. V lost 1 base, J lost 8 bases, and 5 bases lay in between. The CDR3 extends over 12 amino acids. CDR3 DNA: TGCGCCAGCAGCCAAGCTGGAGAAAAACTGTTTTTT. Translating it yields CASSQAGEKLFF.

This clonotype was observed at least ten times. CDR3 in DNA: TGCGCCAGCAGTCTACAGGGACCCAGGGATACGCAGTATTTT. Translation gives CASSLQGPRDTQYF. The chain joins TRBV4-1 to TRBJ2-3; D possibly corresponds to TRBD1 (6 bases). The germline CDR1 and CDR2 sequences are MGHRA and YSYEKL. The CDR3 is 14 residues long. The germline V and J ends were trimmed by 6 bases and 6 bases, with 16 bases remaining between them.

This clonotype has a count of ten or more. The rearrangement joins TRBV7-2 to TRBJ2-3, with D uncertain. Germline CDR1 and CDR2: SGHTA and FQGNSA. V was clipped by 5 bases and J by 6 bases, with 9 bases between them. The CDR3 has 12 amino acids. The CDR3 loop reads CASSPLWDTQYF. The CDR3 bases are TGTGCCAGCAGCCCTTTGTGGGATACGCAGTATTTT.

This clonotype was counted a few times. The CDR3 protein is CSVRETGSDTQYF. The CDR3 DNA is TGCAGCGTTCGCGAGACAGGGTCAGATACGCAGTATTTT. The chain couples TRBV29-1 to TRBJ2-3, with 7 bases matching TRBD1. The CDR3 has 13 amino acids. Germline CDR1 is SQVTM and CDR2 is ANQGSEA. Losses at the gene ends were 5 bases for V and 4 bases for J; bases not matched to a gene: 6.

This clonotype was seen repeatedly, ten times or more. The chain links TRBV5-4 to TRBJ2-3; TRBD1 might be the D (5 bases). V dropped 2 bases and J dropped 2 bases, with 9 bases sitting between them. The CDR3 loop spans 14 amino acids. Per the germline V gene, CDR1 is SGHNT and CDR2 is YYREEE (reference sequence). In DNA form, the CDR3 reads TGTGCCAGCAGCTTTGCTGGGGCCACAGATACGCAGTATTTT. Its translation is CASSFAGATDTQYF.

This clonotype was seen a few times. The chain links TRBV6-6 to TRBJ2-2, with D perhaps TRBD1 (6 bases). The CDR3 runs to 16 residues. V was shortened by 6 bases and J by 0 bases, with 14 bases between the two germline ends. The germline gives CDR1 MNHNY, CDR2 SVGAGI (reference sequence). The CDR3 spells CASSPGTPANTGELFF. Written as DNA, the CDR3 is TGTGCCAGCAGCCCTGGGACACCCGCGAACACCGGGGAGCTGTTTTTT.

As to this clonotype: A much larger clone sits a single nucleotide away, making a read error possible. The chain carries TRBV6-2 or TRBV6-3 and TRBJ1-4; D unresolved. The CDR3 consists of 16 residues. Germline V CDR1 and CDR2: MNHEY, SVGEGT. V was shortened by 5 bases and J by 0 bases, with 13 bases between the two germline ends. The CDR3 loop reads CASSERNGTTNEKLFF. In nucleotides, the CDR3 is TGTGCCAGCAGTGAGCGGAACGGAACAACTAATGAAAAACTGTTTTTT.

This clonotype was observed a few times. The CDR3 nucleotides read TGTGCCAGCAACAGGGGAATGAACACTGAAGCTTTCTTT. It encodes CASNRGMNTEAFF. The chain has TRBV6-1 and TRBJ1-1; 7 nucleotides align to TRBD1. The V segment lost 7 bases and the J segment 0 bases; nucleotides outside the gene matches: 2. The germline CDR1 and CDR2 sequences are MNHNS and SASEGT. This CDR3 has 13 amino acids.

The chain carries TRBV6-1 and TRBJ1-1; tentatively, D is TRBD1 (5 bases). Germline CDR1 MNHNS, CDR2 SASEGT. The CDR3 extends over 13 amino acids. Trimming shortened V by 4 bases and J by 5 bases, and 11 bases separated the two germline ends. The CDR3 bases are TGTGCCAGCAGTGCCAGGGTTTGGACTGAAGCTTTCTTT. Translated, it gives CASSARVWTEAFF.

The chain recombines TRBV25-1 with TRBJ1-1; D may be TRBD1 (6 bases). This CDR3 comprises 16 residues. Trimming cost V 7 bases and J 0 bases, with 18 bases left between them. Germline V gene sequence: CDR1 MGHDK, CDR2 SYGVNS. CDR3 DNA: TGTGCCAGCAAGGGGGAGGAGGGCTTCATGAACACTGAAGCTTTCTTT. This encodes CASKGEEGFMNTEAFF.

The rearrangement uses TRBV5-1 and TRBJ1-2, with 7 bases matching TRBD1. Germline V gene lookup returns CDR1 SGHRS and CDR2 YFSETQ. The length of the CDR3 is 13 residues. The V segment lost 1 base and the J segment 6 bases; nucleotides outside the gene matches: 3. DNA of the CDR3: TGCGCCAGCAGCTTGACAGGGGAGAATGGCTACACCTTC. Translation gives CASSLTGENGYTF.

This clonotype was detected ten times or more. The genes are TRBV11-1 and TRBJ1-2; unclear D gene. Germline CDR1 and CDR2: SGHAT and FQDESV (reference sequence). V was shortened by 3 bases and J by 3 bases, with 11 bases between the two germline ends. The CDR3 sequence is 14 residues long. The CDR3 DNA reads as TGTGCCAGCAGCTTTTTAGGACCAGACTATGGCTACACCTTC. Translating it yields CASSFLGPDYGYTF.

The V gene is TRBV9, the J gene TRBJ2-2; D remains unclear. Germline V gene sequence: CDR1 SGDLS, CDR2 YYNGEE. Trimming took off 3 bases at V and 5 bases at J, with 8 bases between the two ends. This CDR3 is built from 13 residues. The CDR3 coding sequence is TGTGCCAGCAGCGGCTGGGAAACCGGGGAGCTGTTTTTT. Translated, it gives CASSGWETGELFF.

In this sample, this clonotype turned up a few times. The genes are TRBV5-5 and TRBJ2-5; 7 bases fit TRBD1. The V gene end was trimmed by 3 bases and the J gene end by 4 bases; junction bases not matched to a gene: 9. From germline, CDR1 is SGHKS and CDR2 YYEKEE (reference sequence). This CDR3 has 15 residues. DNA for the CDR3: TGTGCCAGCAGCTGGCAAACAGGGGTACGAGAGACCCAGTACTTC. Its protein is CASSWQTGVRETQYF.